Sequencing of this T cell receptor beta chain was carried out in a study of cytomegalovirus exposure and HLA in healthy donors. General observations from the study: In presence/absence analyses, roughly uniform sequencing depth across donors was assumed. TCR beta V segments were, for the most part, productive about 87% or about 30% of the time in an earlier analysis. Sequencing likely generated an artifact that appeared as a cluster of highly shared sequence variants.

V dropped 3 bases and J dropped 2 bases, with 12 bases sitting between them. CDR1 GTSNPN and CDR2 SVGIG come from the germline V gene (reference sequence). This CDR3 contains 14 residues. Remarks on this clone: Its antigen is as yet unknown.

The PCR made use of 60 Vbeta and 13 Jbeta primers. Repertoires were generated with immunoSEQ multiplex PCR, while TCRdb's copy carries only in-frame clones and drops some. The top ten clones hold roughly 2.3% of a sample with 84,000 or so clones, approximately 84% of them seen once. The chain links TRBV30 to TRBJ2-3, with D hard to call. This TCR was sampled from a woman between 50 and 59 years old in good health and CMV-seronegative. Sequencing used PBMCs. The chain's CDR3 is CAWSPIAVTDTQYF. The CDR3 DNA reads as TGTGCCTGGAGCCCGATAGCAGTCACAGATACGCAGTATTTT.